The 5 T cell receptor beta chains in this list originate from one sample, sequenced in a study of blood T cell repertoires in COVID-19. Generated by immunoSEQ multiplex PCR, the TCRdb table keeps only in-frame clones and is missing some. In the table there are around 300,000 clones, 88% of which are singletons. Sequencing was performed on PBMCs or T cells enriched from blood (not recorded which). These TCRs come from a man under 40 who had recovered from COVID-19.

The chain is built from TRBV24-1 and TRBJ1-5; D might be TRBD1 (5 bases). Trimming pared 2 bases from V and 0 bases from J, leaving 7 bases between. Germline V gene data show CDR1 as KGHDR and CDR2 as SFDVKD. This CDR3 region has 15 residues. The CDR3 loop is CATSDSGVSNQPQHF. In DNA, the CDR3 is TGTGCCACCAGTGATTCGGGGGTTAGCAATCAGCCCCAGCATTTT.

This clone was seen once. The J gene is TRBJ1-2, the V gene TRBV6-5; TRBD1 matches at 9 bases. Per germline, CDR1 MNHEY and CDR2 SVGAGI. With V trimmed by 5 bases and J by 6 bases, 4 bases remained unmatched. The CDR3 totals 13 residues. The CDR3 reads CASSPRTGDGYTF. The DNA for the CDR3 is TGTGCCAGCAGTCCCCGGACAGGGGATGGCTACACCTTC.

The chain carries TRBV21-1 and TRBJ1-5. TRBV21-1 has pseudogene status. The CDR3 is 17 residues long. The DNA of the CDR3 is TGTGCCAGCAGCGATTTTTTGATTGCTCCCTCGGGACAGCCCCAGCATTTT. This translates into CASSDFLIAPSGQPQHF.

This clone was seen only once. CDR3 loop: CASSLQGSTRQFF. DNA of the CDR3: TGTGCCAGCAGCTTGCAGGGCTCAACCAGACAGTTCTTC. The chain combines TRBV5-6 with TRBJ2-1, with TRBD1 as a possible D gene (5 bases). V was pared by 1 base and J by 13 bases, with 15 bases between. Germline V gives CDR1 SGHDT, CDR2 YYEEEE. This CDR3 is built from 13 residues.

The V call is TRBV27, the J call TRBJ2-2; 7 nucleotides match TRBD2. Germline V gene lookup returns CDR1 MNHEY and CDR2 SMNVEV (reference sequence). The CDR3 is made up of 15 amino acids. The V and J ends lost 1 base and 5 bases, in that order; junction bases with no gene match: 4. The CDR3: CASSLYQRGTGELFF. The CDR3 region has the DNA TGTGCCAGCAGTTTATACCAGCGGGGTACCGGGGAGCTGTTTTTT.